This T cell receptor (beta chain) stems from a study of cytomegalovirus exposure and HLA in healthy donors. Study overall: A prior analysis found more than 90 million unique TCR beta sequences from some 200 million T cells. Overall study findings and caveats: Per a later analysis, 15,000 to 20,000 TCR beta sequences showed association with HLA alleles at 0.05 false discovery rate. Researchers catalogued 150 or so TCR beta chains as cytomegalovirus-associated. A later analysis linked a missense variant in DCLRE1C to the trimming of TCR beta V and J genes.

CDR3 length equals 12 residues. V lost 11 bases and J lost 4, with 12 bases in between. The germline gives CDR1 LNHNV, CDR2 YYDKDF (reference sequence). The PCR made use of 60 Vbeta and 13 Jbeta primers. TCRdb's copy holds only in-frame clones and misses some; the assay was immunoSEQ multiplex PCR. This sample carries more than 150,000 clones, roughly 87% of them seen once, and the ten largest clones take around 0.25%. Turning to this clone: Its matching antigen is unknown.

This receptor was taken from a girl under three years old in good health and CMV-seronegative. The source material was PBMCs. This rearrangement joins TRBV15 to TRBJ2-1; the D gene is possibly TRBD2 (5 bases). The CDR3 protein is CASKGLYNEQFF. CDR3 DNA sequence: TGTGCCTCGAAAGGACTTTACAATGAGCAGTTCTTC.